This T cell receptor (beta chain) was captured in a study of CD8+ T cells in alopecia areata. General observations from the study: In patients, TCRs were shared less clearly than in mice, and HLA may possibly be involved. Compared with normal scalp, lesional scalp had higher clonality and more expanded CD8+ clones.

In germline, CDR1 is KGHSH, CDR2 LQKENI. V lost 2 bases and J 8 bases, leaving 12 bases between the germline ends. This CDR3 has 13 amino acids. This clone has only one observation. Its antigen remains unknown. Patients with alopecia areata provided lesional scalp punch biopsies as well as peripheral blood. RNA was isolated and reverse transcribed to cDNA, the sequencing template. Only in-frame clones appear in the TCRdb table, and some are missing; sequencing was by immunoSEQ multiplex PCR. In the table there are 110,000 to 150,000 clones, roughly 53% of which are singletons. V gene TRBV18 combines with J gene TRBJ1-2, with a weak D call TRBD1 (5 bases). This TCR was sampled from a human donor with alopecia areata. The sample consisted of CD4+ T cells sorted from blood, taken at week 0. The CDR3 region is CASSPGTQQGYTF. Written as DNA, the CDR3 is TGTGCCAGCTCACCAGGGACCCAGCAGGGCTACACCTTC.